Detailed here is one T cell receptor beta chain. The method was immunoSEQ multiplex PCR; TCRdb's version includes in-frame clones alone and lacks a portion of them. Found here are around 51,000 clones, around nine tenths of them singletons; the top ten hold about a tenth. This CDR3 has 13 residues. The V and J ends lost 0 bases and 8 bases respectively, with 10 bases between them. CDR1 WSHSY and CDR2 SAAADI come from the germline V gene. This entry is derived from a study of OX40 agonist ivuxolimab in advanced cancers. Sample: CD4+ or CD8+ T cells sorted from blood, taken in a trial of the OX40 agonist ivuxolimab. This TCR derives from an adult with an advanced solid tumor such as melanoma, head and neck, liver or kidney cancer. The rearrangement uses TRBV10-2 and TRBJ1-2; the D is unclear. CDR3 in amino acids: CASSESSSVGYTF. The CDR3 DNA is TGCGCCAGCAGTGAGTCGAGCTCGGTGGGCTACACCTTC.